Shown below are 22 T cell receptor beta chains from a single sample sequenced in a study of identical twins. TCRdb analysed the 5' RACE reads with MiXCR anew, one entry per CDR3 protein. The sample holds 450,000 to 500,000 distinct CDR3 sequences, about 13% seen once. These data were also filed under a second study, of yellow fever vaccine responses in identical twins.

The material sequenced was CD4+ T cells sorted from blood. These receptors came from a woman younger than 35 in good health.

This clonotype has just a few counts. The V call is TRBV29-1, the J call TRBJ1-1; D may be TRBD1 (6 bases). Deletions cut 6 bases from V and 6 bases from J, with 17 bases between. From germline, CDR1 is SQVTM and CDR2 ANQGSEA. This CDR3 has 13 residues. In DNA form, the CDR3 reads TGCAGCGTCCTTGCACCCGGGGGCTCTGAAGCTTTCTTT. Its translation: CSVLAPGGSEAFF.

This chain uses TRBV20-1 with TRBJ2-4; D ambiguous. The germline V gene has CDR1 DFQATT and CDR2 SNEGSKA (reference sequence). The CDR3 totals 16 residues. V lost 6 bases, J lost 0 bases, and 18 bases lay in between. The CDR3 bases are TGCAGTGCCGGGCGTGAGAAGTTATTAGCCAAAAACATTCAGTACTTC. Its protein is CSAGREKLLAKNIQYF.

The chain is built from TRBV24-1 and TRBJ2-1; 8 bases agree with TRBD2. V shed 10 bases, J shed 2 bases, and the junction held 6 bases outside the gene matches. The CDR3 consists of 14 residues. The V gene's germline CDR1 is KGHDR and CDR2 SFDVKD. CDR3 sequence (DNA): TGTGCCACACGAAGCGGGGGACCCTACAATGAGCAGTTCTTC. Translation: CATRSGGPYNEQFF.

The chain joins TRBV12-3 or TRBV12-4 to TRBJ2-2, with 11 positions matching TRBD1. V lost 0 bases, J lost 6 bases, and 15 bases stayed unmatched. The CDR3 covers 20 residues. The CDR3 reads CASSLAGTGGVGIKAGELFF. DNA for the CDR3: TGTGCCAGCAGTTTAGCGGGGACAGGGGGTGTTGGGATTAAGGCCGGGGAGCTGTTTTTT.

This clonotype was counted many times. In nucleotides, the CDR3 is TGTGCCACCAGCAGAGATTTGGCTAGCGGCCCTGTGGGTGAGCAGTTCTTC. This translates into CATSRDLASGPVGEQFF. The V and J genes are TRBV15 and TRBJ2-1; 7 bases fit TRBD2. Germline V gene data show CDR1 as LNHNV and CDR2 as YYDKDF (reference sequence). J lost 9 bases, V lost 0 bases, and 14 bases had no gene match. The CDR3 is 17 amino acids.

The rearrangement uses TRBV6-5 and TRBJ2-5; D not certain. Trimming took off 3 bases at V and 2 bases at J, with 10 bases between the two ends. The CDR3 length is 14 residues. The germline V gene encodes CDR1 MNHEY and CDR2 SVGAGI. The CDR3 spells CASSYPMKQETQYF. CDR3 bases: TGTGCCAGCAGTTATCCGATGAAACAAGAGACCCAGTACTTC.

V gene TRBV5-1 combines with J gene TRBJ2-3; D is uncertain. Germline CDR1 and CDR2: SGHRS and YFSETQ. This CDR3 is 14 amino acids long. V lost 1 base and J 2 bases, leaving 8 bases between the germline ends. This CDR3 is CASSLRGATDTQYF. The DNA of the CDR3 is TGCGCCAGCAGCTTGCGTGGAGCCACAGATACGCAGTATTTT.

This clonotype was found many times. The rearrangement joins TRBV5-1 to TRBJ2-1; TRBD1 aligns across 10 bases. The trim removed 3 bases at V and 8 bases at J, leaving 8 bases unmatched. The CDR3 is 15 residues long. CDR1 is SGHRS and CDR2 is YFSETQ in the germline V gene. The CDR3: CASSWPGQGIDEQFF. The CDR3, as DNA: TGCGCCAGCAGCTGGCCGGGACAGGGGATCGATGAGCAGTTCTTC.

In this sample, this clonotype turned up a few times. This chain connects TRBV2 to TRBJ2-1, with 7 bases identical to TRBD1. The V gene's germline CDR1 is SNHLY and CDR2 FYNNEI. The J segment lost 6 bases and the V segment lost 6 bases, leaving 5 bases of the junction unmatched. The CDR3 runs to 13 residues. The CDR3 sequence is CASSRQGTNEQFF. In nucleotides, the CDR3 is TGTGCCAGCAGCAGACAGGGCACCAATGAGCAGTTCTTC.

V and J are TRBV5-1 and TRBJ1-2, with D perhaps TRBD1 (5 bases). The CDR3 spans 15 residues. V was pared by 2 bases and J by 4 bases, with 15 bases between. CDR1 SGHRS and CDR2 YFSETQ come from the germline V gene. Here the CDR3 reads CASSLIDGQTYGYTF. In DNA form, the CDR3 reads TGCGCCAGCAGCTTAATAGATGGACAAACCTATGGCTACACCTTC.

The chain employs TRBV19 and TRBJ2-7, with D possibly matching TRBD1 (6 bases). V was pared by 3 bases and J by 3 bases, with 12 bases between. The CDR3 is 14 amino acids. Germline CDR1 reads LNHDA; CDR2 reads SQIVND (reference sequence). CDR3 region: CASSISRGSYEQYF. The CDR3 nucleotides read TGTGCCAGTAGTATCTCCAGGGGAAGCTACGAGCAGTACTTC.

This clonotype showed up just a few times. The CDR3 coding sequence is TGTGCCAGCAGCCCCGGACGAGGCAATCAGCCCCAGCATTTT. It is translated as CASSPGRGNQPQHF. The chain uses TRBV3-1 and TRBJ1-5, with D uncertain. This CDR3 has 14 residues. V was trimmed by 4 bases and J by 2 bases, leaving 9 bases between them. Germline V gene data show CDR1 as LGHDT and CDR2 as YNNKEL (reference sequence).

The table lists this clonotype with many counts. This sequence joins TRBV2 and TRBJ2-7; D gene uncertain. CDR1 and CDR2 from the germline V gene are SNHLY and FYNNEI. This CDR3 spans 12 amino acids. The V gene lost 2 bases and the J gene lost 2 bases, with 4 bases spanning the gap. Here the CDR3 DNA reads TGTGCCAGCAGTGAACAGGCCTACGAGCAGTACTTC. It yields the protein CASSEQAYEQYF.

This sequence joins TRBV28 and TRBJ1-3, with D hard to call. This CDR3 comprises 15 residues. The V and J ends lost 2 bases and 2 bases respectively, with 10 bases between them. Germline V lookup: CDR1 MDHEN, CDR2 SYDVKM. In DNA form, the CDR3 reads TGTGCCAGCAGTTTAGTCGTAGACACTGGAAACACCATATATTTT. This codes for CASSLVVDTGNTIYF.

The rearrangement uses TRBV7-9 and TRBJ2-5, with D uncertain. Deletions cut 1 base from V and 1 base from J, with 10 bases between. The CDR3 covers 15 residues. Germline values: CDR1 SEHNR, CDR2 FQNEAQ (reference sequence). CDR3 region: CASSLVFEVQETQYF. The DNA of the CDR3 is TGTGCCAGCAGCTTAGTCTTCGAAGTCCAAGAGACCCAGTACTTC. Supplemented by reference TRBV7-9 and TRBJ2-5, the full variable domain reads DTGVSQNPRHKITKRGQNVTFRCDPISEHNRLYWYRQTLGQGPEFLTYFQNEAQLEKSRLLSDRFSAERPKGSFSTLEIQRTEQGDSAMYLCASSLVFEVQETQYFGPGTRLLVL.

This clonotype was seen many times. The chain carries TRBV5-1 and TRBJ2-1; no definite D call. Trimming cost V 4 bases and J 6 bases, with 5 bases left between them. The length of the CDR3 is 11 residues. Germline assignment: CDR1 SGHRS and CDR2 YFSETQ. The chain's CDR3 is CASSRTNEQFF. Here the CDR3 DNA reads TGCGCCAGCAGCCGCACCAATGAGCAGTTCTTC. Filled out from reference TRBV5-1 and TRBJ2-1, the complete variable domain reads KAGVTQTPRYLIKTRGQQVTLSCSPISGHRSVSWYQQTPGQGLQFLFEYFSETQRNKGNFPGRFSGRQFSNSRSEMNVSTLELGDSALYLCASSRTNEQFFGPGTRLTVL.

This clonotype was observed a handful of times. For the CDR3, the DNA is TGTGCCAGCAGCCAAGAGTACAGGGCGGTGAATGAGCAGTTCTTC. Its translation is CASSQEYRAVNEQFF. V usage is TRBV4-2 and J usage is TRBJ2-1, with D maybe TRBD1 (6 bases). V was shortened by 0 bases and J by 7 bases, with 13 bases between the two germline ends. Looked up from germline, CDR1 is LGHNA and CDR2 is YNFKEQ. The CDR3 runs 15 residues.

This clonotype was seen more than once but under ten times. This rearrangement joins TRBV30 to TRBJ2-2; D possibly corresponds to TRBD1 (5 bases). V was pared by 5 bases and J by 1 base, with 5 bases between. Germline V gene lookup returns CDR1 GTSNPN and CDR2 SVGIG (reference sequence). This CDR3 comprises 12 residues. The CDR3 spells CAWGQNTGELFF. CDR3 nucleotide sequence: TGTGCCTGGGGACAGAACACCGGGGAGCTGTTTTTT.

This clonotype was recorded many times. The chain has TRBV5-1 and TRBJ2-1, with 8 bases lining up with TRBD2. The V and J ends lost 1 base and 5 bases, in that order; junction bases with no gene match: 5. Germline values: CDR1 SGHRS, CDR2 YFSETQ. The CDR3 covers 15 residues. CDR3 in DNA: TGCGCCAGCAGCTTGACTAGCGGAGGGGACAATGAGCAGTTCTTC. This encodes CASSLTSGGDNEQFF.

V and J are TRBV5-1 and TRBJ2-7, with D perhaps matching TRBD1 (7 bases). Per the germline V gene, CDR1 is SGHRS and CDR2 is YFSETQ. The length of the CDR3 is 14 residues. V lost 3 bases to trimming and J lost 4 bases, with 14 bases between them. CDR3 nucleotides: TGCGCCAGCAGCTCGAACCCAGGGGGGTACGAGCAGTACTTC. This sequence encodes CASSSNPGGYEQYF.

This clonotype was found many times. This chain joins TRBV19 and TRBJ2-7, with D possibly being TRBD2 (6 bases). Germline V gene lookup returns CDR1 LNHDA and CDR2 SQIVND (reference sequence). Between the trimmed V and J ends, which lost 6 bases and 1 base, there was a span of 7 bases. The CDR3 spans 12 residues. The CDR3 DNA sequence: TGTGCCAGTAGCGGGACTTCCTACGAGCAGTACTTC. Its translation: CASSGTSYEQYF.

This clonotype has only a few counts. The chain joins TRBV11-2 to TRBJ2-7, with 7 bases fitting TRBD1. V dropped 0 bases and J dropped 3; count of bases not matched to a gene: 8. Germline CDR1 reads SGHAT; CDR2 reads FQNNGV. This CDR3 is built from 16 residues. DNA for the CDR3: TGTGCCAGCAGCTTAGAGTTCGGGCAGGGGGTCTACGAGCAGTACTTC. The encoded protein is CASSLEFGQGVYEQYF. Together with reference TRBV11-2 and TRBJ2-7, the CDR3 gives the full variable domain: EAGVAQSPRYKIIEKRQSVAFWCNPISGHATLYWYQQILGQGPKLLIQFQNNGVVDDSQLPKDRFSAERLKGVDSTLKIQPAKLEDSAVYLCASSLEFGQGVYEQYFGPGTRLTVT.